The 9 T cell receptor beta chains given below trace back to one sample, sequenced in a study of T cells in localized non-small cell lung cancer. Measured with immunoSEQ multiplex PCR; TCRdb has only the in-frame clones, and not every one. The sample contains 11,000 or so clones, roughly 84% of which appear only once. The sample was peripheral blood, taken before any cancer treatment. The receptors stem from a male donor older than 55 with stage I lung adenocarcinoma.

This clone was seen only once. This chain links TRBV6-5 with TRBJ2-3; 11 positions match TRBD1. This CDR3 region has 14 residues. In germline, CDR1 is MNHEY, CDR2 SVGAGI. V shed 5 bases and J 5 bases; nucleotides not matched to a gene: 3. CDR3 region: CASSRGTGGDTQYF. CDR3 nucleotide sequence: TGTGCCAGCAGTCGTGGGACAGGGGGAGATACGCAGTATTTT.

The rearrangement joins TRBV11-3 to TRBJ1-4; D unclear. CDR3 length: 14 amino acids. Germline V gene lookup returns CDR1 SGHNT and CDR2 YENEEA. V was shortened by 2 bases and J by 4 bases, with 8 bases between the two germline ends. Here the CDR3 reads CASSLRSLNEKLFF. CDR3 in DNA: TGTGCCAGCAGCTTAAGAAGTCTTAATGAAAAACTGTTTTTT.

The chain joins TRBV19 to TRBJ1-6; no firm D call. V lost 2 bases to trimming and J lost 8 bases, with 13 bases between them. There are 15 residues in the CDR3. Germline-derived CDR1 and CDR2 are LNHDA and SQIVND (reference sequence). The CDR3 sequence: CASSITVVADSPLHF. As DNA, the CDR3 is TGTGCCAGTAGTATAACAGTTGTGGCGGATTCACCCCTCCACTTT.

J is TRBJ2-5 and V is TRBV18; 7 bases agree with TRBD1. Trimming took 4 bases from V and 5 from J; bases not matched to a gene: 7. The CDR3 runs 14 residues. CDR1 is KGHSH and CDR2 is LQKENI in the germline V gene. CDR3: CASSQGARGETQYF. The DNA for the CDR3 is TGTGCCAGCTCACAGGGGGCGCGCGGGGAGACCCAGTACTTC.

The genes are TRBV11-3 and TRBJ2-3; tentatively, D is TRBD1 or TRBD2 (6 bases each). Trimming left V 4 bases short and J 6 bases short, with 14 bases between. The CDR3 totals 14 residues. From germline, CDR1 is SGHNT and CDR2 YENEEA. As DNA, the CDR3 is TGTGCCAGCAGCTCGACTCAGGGGAGGGATACGCAGTATTTT. This gives the protein CASSSTQGRDTQYF.

The chain carries TRBV7-8 and TRBJ1-4; D gene ambiguous. This CDR3 comprises 14 residues. Per germline, CDR1 SGHVS and CDR2 FQNEAQ. V was trimmed by 6 bases and J by 7 bases, leaving 15 bases between them. CDR3 DNA sequence: TGTGCCAGCAGGGCAGGCTGGCGGAGTGAAAAACTGTTTTTT. Protein: CASRAGWRSEKLFF.

The chain employs TRBV4-3 and TRBJ2-5, with 11 bases matching TRBD2. The CDR3 extends over 18 amino acids. Germline loops: CDR1 LGHNA, CDR2 YSLEER. V gave up 4 bases and J gave up 1 base; unmatched junction bases: 11. The CDR3: CASSLLAPGLAVQETQYF. The CDR3 nucleotides read TGCGCCAGCAGCCTACTCGCACCGGGACTAGCGGTCCAAGAGACCCAGTACTTC.

This clone came up a few times. V and J are TRBV4-3 and TRBJ1-2; D perhaps matches TRBD1 (5 bases). Germline V gene lookup returns CDR1 LGHNA and CDR2 YSLEER. The CDR3 has 14 residues. V was pared by 4 bases and J by 3 bases, with 12 bases between. This CDR3 reads CASSRGGTYYGYTF. The CDR3 coding sequence is TGCGCCAGCAGCCGCGGCGGGACCTACTATGGCTACACCTTC.

The chain joins TRBV6-1 to TRBJ2-3; 7 bases match TRBD1. Germline CDR1 is MNHNS and CDR2 is SASEGT. The CDR3 covers 15 residues. The J segment lost 2 bases and the V segment lost 1 base, leaving 3 bases of the junction unmatched. CDR3 DNA: TGTGCCAGCAGTGAAGAGACAGGGTACACAGATACGCAGTATTTT. Translation: CASSEETGYTDTQYF.